Below are 6 T cell receptor beta chains sequenced from a single sample in a study of PD-1 blockade in classical Hodgkin lymphoma. Every patient was affected by relapse after autologous stem cell transplantation, while exposure to brentuximab vedotin was not uniform. Produced via immunoSEQ multiplex PCR; TCRdb's table is partial and in-frame only. The sample yields 25,000 to 35,000 clones, roughly 70% seen once. The material sequenced was peripheral blood mononuclear cells (PBMCs), taken before the second cycle of nivolumab. The receptor set was obtained from a human donor with classical Hodgkin lymphoma.

The chain links TRBV6-5 to TRBJ2-5; possibly TRBD2 for D (5 bases). V was trimmed by 2 bases and J by 10 bases, leaving 14 bases between them. The CDR3 has 13 residues. CDR1 MNHEY and CDR2 SVGAGI come from the germline V gene. CDR3 in amino acids: CASSYNHGSGQYF. The CDR3 nucleotides read TGTGCCAGCAGTTACAATCATGGGAGCGGCCAGTACTTC.

The chain employs TRBV5-4 and TRBJ1-5; 9 bases map to TRBD1. Germline V lookup: CDR1 SGHNT, CDR2 YYREEE (reference sequence). The V gene end was trimmed by 3 bases and the J gene end by 7 bases; junction bases not matched to a gene: 5. CDR3 size: 14 residues. CDR3 nucleotide sequence: TGTGCCAGCAGCTCTGGACAGGGGAACCAGCCCCAGCATTTT. Encoded protein: CASSSGQGNQPQHF.

This clone appeared a few times. The chain carries TRBV5-1 and TRBJ2-5; D might be TRBD1 (6 bases). V shed 0 bases and J shed 4 bases, with 13 bases lying between them. Looked up from germline, CDR1 is SGHRS and CDR2 is YFSETQ. The CDR3 is 15 amino acids. Here the CDR3 DNA reads TGCGCCAGCAGCTTGGGTGGGGGCCGGGGAGAGACCCAGTACTTC. This gives the protein CASSLGGGRGETQYF.

CDR3 DNA sequence: TGTGCCAGTAGTATAGATTACCGGGGGCTCACAGATACGCAGTATTTT. Amino acids: CASSIDYRGLTDTQYF. The rearrangement links TRBV19 to TRBJ2-3, with D possibly called TRBD1 or TRBD2 (6 bases each). Germline assignment: CDR1 LNHDA and CDR2 SQIVND (reference sequence). The CDR3 sequence is 16 residues long. Trimming shortened V by 0 bases and J by 2 bases, and 12 bases separated the two germline ends. The whole variable domain, filled in from reference TRBV19 and TRBJ2-3, reads DGGITQSPKYLFRKEGQNVTLSCEQNLNHDAMYWYRQDPGQGLRLIYYSQIVNDFQKGDIAEGYSVSREKKESFPLTVTSAQKNPTAFYLCASSIDYRGLTDTQYFGPGTRLTVL.

This chain uses TRBV11-1 with TRBJ1-5; maybe TRBD1 (6 bases). The CDR3 is 19 amino acids. V was cut by 5 bases and J by 4 bases, with 27 bases left in between. Germline CDR1 reads SGHAT; CDR2 reads FQDESV (reference sequence). The CDR3 region is CASSGNREEDRGGNQPQHF. In DNA, the CDR3 is TGTGCCAGCAGCGGCAACAGGGAGGAGGACCGAGGAGGGAATCAGCCCCAGCATTTT.

This clone was counted between two and nine times. The identical CDR3 is also encoded by other nucleotide sequences in the sample. The rearrangement joins TRBV28 to TRBJ2-7; D is perhaps TRBD1 (6 bases). V dropped 6 bases and J dropped 3 bases, with 6 bases sitting between them. The V gene's germline CDR1 is MDHEN and CDR2 SYDVKM. The CDR3 spans 11 residues. The CDR3, as DNA: TGTGCCAGCAGCAGGGGCTACGAGCAGTACTTC. Encoded protein: CASSRGYEQYF.